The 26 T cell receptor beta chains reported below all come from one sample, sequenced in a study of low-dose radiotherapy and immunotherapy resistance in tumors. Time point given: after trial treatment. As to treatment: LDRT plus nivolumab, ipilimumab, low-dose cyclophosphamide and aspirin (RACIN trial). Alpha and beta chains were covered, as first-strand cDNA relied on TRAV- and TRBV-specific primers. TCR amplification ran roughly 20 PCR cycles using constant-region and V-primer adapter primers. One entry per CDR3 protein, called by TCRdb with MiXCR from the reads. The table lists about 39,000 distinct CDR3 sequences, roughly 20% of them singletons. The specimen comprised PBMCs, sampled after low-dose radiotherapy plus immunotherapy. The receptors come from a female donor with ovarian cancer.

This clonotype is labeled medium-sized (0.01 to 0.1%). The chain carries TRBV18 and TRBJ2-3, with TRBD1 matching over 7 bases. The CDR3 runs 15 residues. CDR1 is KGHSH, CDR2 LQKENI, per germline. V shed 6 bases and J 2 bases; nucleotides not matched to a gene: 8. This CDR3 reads CASSVTGDLTDTQYF. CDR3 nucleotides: TGTGCCAGCTCGGTTACAGGGGATCTCACAGATACGCAGTATTTT.

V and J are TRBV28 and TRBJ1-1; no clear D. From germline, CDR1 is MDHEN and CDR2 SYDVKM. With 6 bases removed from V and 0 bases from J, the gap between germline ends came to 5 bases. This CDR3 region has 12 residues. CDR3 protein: CASRALNTEAFF. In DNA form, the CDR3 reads TGTGCCAGCAGAGCACTGAACACTGAAGCTTTCTTT.

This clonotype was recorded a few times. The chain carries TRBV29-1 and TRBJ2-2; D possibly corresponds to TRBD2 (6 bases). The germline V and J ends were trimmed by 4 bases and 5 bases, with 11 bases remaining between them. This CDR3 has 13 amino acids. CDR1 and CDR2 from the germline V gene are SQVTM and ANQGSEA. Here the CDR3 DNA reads TGCAGCGTTGTTAGGCGGGGTACCGGGGAGCTGTTTTTT. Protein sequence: CSVVRRGTGELFF.

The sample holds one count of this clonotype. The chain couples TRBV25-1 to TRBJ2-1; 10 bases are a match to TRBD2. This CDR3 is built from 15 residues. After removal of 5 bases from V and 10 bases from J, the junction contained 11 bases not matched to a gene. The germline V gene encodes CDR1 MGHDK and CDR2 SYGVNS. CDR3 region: CASSLSGGAAGEQFF. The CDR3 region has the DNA TGTGCCAGCAGTTTAAGCGGGGGGGCCGCCGGGGAGCAGTTCTTC.

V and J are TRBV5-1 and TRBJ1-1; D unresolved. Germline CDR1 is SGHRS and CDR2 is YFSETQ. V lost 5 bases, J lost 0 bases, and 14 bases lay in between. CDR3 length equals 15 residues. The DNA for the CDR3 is TGCGCCAGCAGGAGCCAGGACCTACTGAACACTGAAGCTTTCTTT. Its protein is CASRSQDLLNTEAFF.

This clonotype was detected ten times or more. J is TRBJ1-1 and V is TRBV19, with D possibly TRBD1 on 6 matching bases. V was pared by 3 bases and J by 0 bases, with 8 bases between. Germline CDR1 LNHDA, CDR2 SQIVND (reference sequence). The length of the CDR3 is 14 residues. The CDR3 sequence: CASSMTGVNTEAFF. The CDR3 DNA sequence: TGTGCCAGTAGTATGACAGGCGTGAACACTGAAGCTTTCTTT.

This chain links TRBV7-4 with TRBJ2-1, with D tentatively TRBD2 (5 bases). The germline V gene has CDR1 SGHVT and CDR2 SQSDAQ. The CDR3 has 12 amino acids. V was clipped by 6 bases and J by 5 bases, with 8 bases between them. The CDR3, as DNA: TGTGCCAGCAGTTCCGGGAACAATGAGCAGTTCTTC. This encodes CASSSGNNEQFF. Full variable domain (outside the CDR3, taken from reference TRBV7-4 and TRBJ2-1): GAGVSQSPRYKVAKRGRDVALRCDSISGHVTLYWYRQTLGQGSEVLTYSQSDAQRDKSGRPSGRFSAERPERSVSTLKIQRTEQGDSAVYLCASSSGNNEQFFGPGTRLTVL.

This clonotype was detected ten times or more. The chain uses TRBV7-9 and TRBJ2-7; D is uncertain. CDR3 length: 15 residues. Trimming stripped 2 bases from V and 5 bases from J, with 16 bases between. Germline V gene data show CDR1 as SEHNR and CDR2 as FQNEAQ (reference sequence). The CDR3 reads CASSLMGGTWDEQYF. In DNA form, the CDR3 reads TGTGCCAGCAGCTTAATGGGCGGCACCTGGGACGAGCAGTACTTC.

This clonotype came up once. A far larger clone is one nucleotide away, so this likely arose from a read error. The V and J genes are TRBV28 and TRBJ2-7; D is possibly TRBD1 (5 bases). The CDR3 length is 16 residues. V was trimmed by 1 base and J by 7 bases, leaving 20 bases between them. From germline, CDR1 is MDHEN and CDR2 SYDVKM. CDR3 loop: CASSLFGQGLYNEQYF. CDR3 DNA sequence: TGTGCCAGCAGTTTATTCGGCCAGGGCCTTTACAATGAGCAGTACTTC.

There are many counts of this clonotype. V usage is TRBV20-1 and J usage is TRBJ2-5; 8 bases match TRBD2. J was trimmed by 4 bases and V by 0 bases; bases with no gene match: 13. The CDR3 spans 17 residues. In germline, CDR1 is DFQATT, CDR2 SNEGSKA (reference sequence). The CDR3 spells CSARDQWSGSQGETQYF. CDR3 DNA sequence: TGCAGTGCTAGAGATCAATGGAGCGGGAGCCAGGGAGAGACCCAGTACTTC.

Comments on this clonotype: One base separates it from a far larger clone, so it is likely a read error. The CDR3 sequence: CASSFGEGAYEQYF. CDR3 nucleotide sequence: TGCGCCAGCAGCTTTGGCGAGGGCGCATACGAGCAGTACTTC. The V and J genes are TRBV11-2 and TRBJ2-7; D may be TRBD2 (5 bases). The CDR3 has 14 residues. CDR1 is SGHAT and CDR2 is FQNNGV in the germline V gene.

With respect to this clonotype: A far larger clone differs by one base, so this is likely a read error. CDR3 nucleotides: TGTGCCAGCTCACCAAGGCAGGGACAGGGGGCGTACGAGCAGTTCTTC. Translating gives CASSPRQGQGAYEQFF. V is TRBV18 and J is TRBJ2-1; 12 bases are a match to TRBD1. This CDR3 is built from 16 residues. CDR1 and CDR2 (germline): KGHSH, LQKENI. Germline trimming cut 2 bases from V and 10 bases from J; bases unmatched to any gene: 9.

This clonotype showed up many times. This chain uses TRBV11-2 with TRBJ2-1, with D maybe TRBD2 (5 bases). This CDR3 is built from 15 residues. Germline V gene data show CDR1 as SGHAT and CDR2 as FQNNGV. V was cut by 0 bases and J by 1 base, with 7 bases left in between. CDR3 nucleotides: TGTGCCAGCAGCTTAGAAGGGAGATCCTACAATGAGCAGTTCTTC. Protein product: CASSLEGRSYNEQFF.

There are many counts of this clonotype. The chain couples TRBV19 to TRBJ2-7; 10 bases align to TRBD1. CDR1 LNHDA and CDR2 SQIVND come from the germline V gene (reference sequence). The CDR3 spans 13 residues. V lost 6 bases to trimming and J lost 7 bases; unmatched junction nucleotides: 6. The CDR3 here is CASRDRGKGEQYF. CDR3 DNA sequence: TGTGCCAGTAGGGACAGGGGGAAAGGGGAGCAGTACTTC.

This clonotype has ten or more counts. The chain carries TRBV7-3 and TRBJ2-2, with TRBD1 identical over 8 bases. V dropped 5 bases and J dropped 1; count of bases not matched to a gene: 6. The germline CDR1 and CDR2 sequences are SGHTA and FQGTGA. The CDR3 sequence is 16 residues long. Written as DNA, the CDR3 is TGTGCCAGCAGCGTGTCCGGGACAGGGAACACCGGGGAGCTGTTTTTT. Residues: CASSVSGTGNTGELFF. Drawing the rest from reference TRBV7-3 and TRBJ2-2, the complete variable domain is GAGVSQTPSNKVTEKGKYVELRCDPISGHTALYWYRQSLGQGPEFLIYFQGTGAADDSGLPNDRFFAVRPEGSVSTLKIQRTERGDSAVYLCASSVSGTGNTGELFFGEGSRLTVL.

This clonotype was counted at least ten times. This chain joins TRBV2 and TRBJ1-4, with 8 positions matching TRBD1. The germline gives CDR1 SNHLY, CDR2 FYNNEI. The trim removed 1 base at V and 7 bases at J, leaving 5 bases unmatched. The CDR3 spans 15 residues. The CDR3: CASSEVQGASEKLFF. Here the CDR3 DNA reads TGTGCCAGCAGTGAAGTCCAGGGGGCTAGTGAAAAACTGTTTTTT.

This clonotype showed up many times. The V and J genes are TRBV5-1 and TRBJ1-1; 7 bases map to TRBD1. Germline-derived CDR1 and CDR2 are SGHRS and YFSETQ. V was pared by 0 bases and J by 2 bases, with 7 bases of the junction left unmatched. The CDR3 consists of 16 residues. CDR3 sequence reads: CASSLVTQGLNTEAFF. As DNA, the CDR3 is TGCGCCAGCAGCTTGGTTACACAGGGGCTTAACACTGAAGCTTTCTTT.

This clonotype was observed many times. The chain's CDR3 is CSAPARGGGTEAFF. CDR3 DNA sequence: TGCAGTGCTCCCGCCCGGGGGGGTGGAACTGAAGCTTTCTTT. The rearrangement uses TRBV20-1 and TRBJ1-1, with D possibly TRBD1 on 5 matching bases. The CDR3 is made up of 14 amino acids. V shed 5 bases and J shed 5 bases, with 18 bases lying between them. Germline values: CDR1 DFQATT, CDR2 SNEGSKA (reference sequence).

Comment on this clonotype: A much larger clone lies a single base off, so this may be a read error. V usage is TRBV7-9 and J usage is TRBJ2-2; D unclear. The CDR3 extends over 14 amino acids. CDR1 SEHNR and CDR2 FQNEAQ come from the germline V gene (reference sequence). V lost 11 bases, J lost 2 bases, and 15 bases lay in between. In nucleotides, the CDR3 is TGTGCCGGCACCGGAAAAATCAACACCGGGGAGCTGTTTTTT. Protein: CAGTGKINTGELFF.

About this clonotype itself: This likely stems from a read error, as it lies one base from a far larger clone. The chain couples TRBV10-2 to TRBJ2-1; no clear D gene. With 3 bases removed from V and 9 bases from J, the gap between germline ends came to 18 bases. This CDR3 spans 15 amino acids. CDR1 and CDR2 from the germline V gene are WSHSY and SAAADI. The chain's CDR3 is CASSDAPSGRSEQFF. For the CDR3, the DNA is TGCGCCAGCAGTGATGCCCCATCCGGGCGGAGTGAGCAGTTCTTC.

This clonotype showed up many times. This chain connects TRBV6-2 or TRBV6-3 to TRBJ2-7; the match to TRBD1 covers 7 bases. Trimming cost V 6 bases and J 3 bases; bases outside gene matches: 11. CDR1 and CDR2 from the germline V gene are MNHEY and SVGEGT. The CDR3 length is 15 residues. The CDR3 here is CASSLRDRKLYEQYF. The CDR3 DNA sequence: TGTGCCAGCAGCCTCCGGGACAGAAAGCTCTACGAGCAGTACTTC.

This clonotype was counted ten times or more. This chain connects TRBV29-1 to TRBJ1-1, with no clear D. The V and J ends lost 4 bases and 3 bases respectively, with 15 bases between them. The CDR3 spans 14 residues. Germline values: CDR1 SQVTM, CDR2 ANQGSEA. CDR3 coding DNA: TGCAGCGTTGTGCTTAAGTTGGTTTACACTGAAGCTTTCTTT. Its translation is CSVVLKLVYTEAFF.

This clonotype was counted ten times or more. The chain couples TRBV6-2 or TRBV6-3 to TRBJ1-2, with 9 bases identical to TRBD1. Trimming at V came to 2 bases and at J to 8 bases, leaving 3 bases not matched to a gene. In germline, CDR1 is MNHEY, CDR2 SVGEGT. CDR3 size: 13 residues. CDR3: CASSYGTGNGYTF. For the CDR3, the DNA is TGTGCCAGCAGTTACGGGACAGGGAACGGCTACACCTTC.

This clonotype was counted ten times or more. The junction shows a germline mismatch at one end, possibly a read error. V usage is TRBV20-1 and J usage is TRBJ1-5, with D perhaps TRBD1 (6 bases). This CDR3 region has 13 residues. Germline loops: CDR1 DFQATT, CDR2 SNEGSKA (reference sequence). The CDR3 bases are TGCAGTGCGAGAGGGGGGGCCGGACAGCCCCAGCATTTT. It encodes CSARGGAGQPQHF.

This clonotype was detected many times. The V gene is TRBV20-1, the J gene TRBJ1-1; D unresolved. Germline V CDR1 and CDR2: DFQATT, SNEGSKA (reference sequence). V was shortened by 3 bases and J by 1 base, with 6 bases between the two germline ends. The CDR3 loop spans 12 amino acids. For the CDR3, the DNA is TGCAGTGCTAGCTGGGGGAACACTGAAGCTTTCTTT. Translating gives CSASWGNTEAFF.

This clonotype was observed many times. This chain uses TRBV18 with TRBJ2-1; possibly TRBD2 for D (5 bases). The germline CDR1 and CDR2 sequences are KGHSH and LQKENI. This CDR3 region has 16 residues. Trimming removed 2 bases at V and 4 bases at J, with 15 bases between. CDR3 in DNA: TGTGCCAGCTCACCAGTCTGGAGCGGCCAGTACAATGAGCAGTTCTTC. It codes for CASSPVWSGQYNEQFF.